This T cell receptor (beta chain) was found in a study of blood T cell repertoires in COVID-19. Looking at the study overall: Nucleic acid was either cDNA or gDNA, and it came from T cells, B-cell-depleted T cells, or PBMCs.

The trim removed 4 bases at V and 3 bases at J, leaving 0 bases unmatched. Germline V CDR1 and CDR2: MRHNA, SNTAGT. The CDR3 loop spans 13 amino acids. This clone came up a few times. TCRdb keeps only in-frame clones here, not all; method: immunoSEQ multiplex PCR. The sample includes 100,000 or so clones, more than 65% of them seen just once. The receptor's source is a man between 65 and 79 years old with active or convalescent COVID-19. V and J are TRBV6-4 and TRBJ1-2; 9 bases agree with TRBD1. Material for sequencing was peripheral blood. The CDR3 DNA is TGTGCCAGCAGTGGGACAGGGGACTATGGCTACACCTTC. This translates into CASSGTGDYGYTF.